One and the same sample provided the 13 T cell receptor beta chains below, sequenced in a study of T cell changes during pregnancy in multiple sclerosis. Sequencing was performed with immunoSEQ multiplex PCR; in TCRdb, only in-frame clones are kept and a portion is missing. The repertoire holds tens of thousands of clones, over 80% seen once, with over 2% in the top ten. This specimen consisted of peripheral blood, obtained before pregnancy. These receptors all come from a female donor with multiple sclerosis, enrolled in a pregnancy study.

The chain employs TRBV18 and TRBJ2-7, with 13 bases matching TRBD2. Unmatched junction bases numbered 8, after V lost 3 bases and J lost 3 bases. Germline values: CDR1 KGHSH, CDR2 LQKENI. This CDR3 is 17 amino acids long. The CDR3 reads CASSPSGLAGLLYEQYF. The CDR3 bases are TGTGCCAGCTCACCTTCGGGACTAGCGGGGCTCCTCTACGAGCAGTACTTC.

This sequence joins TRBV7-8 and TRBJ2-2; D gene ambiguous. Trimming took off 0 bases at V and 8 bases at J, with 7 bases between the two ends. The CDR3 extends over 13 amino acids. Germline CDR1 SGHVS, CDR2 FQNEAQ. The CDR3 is CASSLALAGELFF. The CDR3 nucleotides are TGTGCCAGCAGCTTAGCGCTTGCGGGGGAGCTGTTTTTT.

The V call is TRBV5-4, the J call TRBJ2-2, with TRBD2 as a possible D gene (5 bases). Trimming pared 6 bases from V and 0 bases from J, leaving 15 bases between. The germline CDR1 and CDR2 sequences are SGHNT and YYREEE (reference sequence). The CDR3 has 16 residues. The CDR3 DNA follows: TGTGCCAGCAACCTTGGCGGGTTCGCGAACACCGGGGAGCTGTTTTTT. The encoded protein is CASNLGGFANTGELFF.

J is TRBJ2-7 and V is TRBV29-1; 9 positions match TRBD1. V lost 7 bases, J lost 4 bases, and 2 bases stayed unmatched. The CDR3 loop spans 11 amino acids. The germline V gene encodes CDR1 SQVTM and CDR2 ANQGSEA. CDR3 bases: TGCAGCGGGGGACAGGGTTACGAGCAGTACTTC. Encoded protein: CSGGQGYEQYF.

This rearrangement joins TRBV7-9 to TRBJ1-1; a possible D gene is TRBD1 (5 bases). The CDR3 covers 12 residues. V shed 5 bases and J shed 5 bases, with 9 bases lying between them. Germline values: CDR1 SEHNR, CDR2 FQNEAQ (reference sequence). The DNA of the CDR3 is TGTGCCAGCAGCCCACGGGGGACTGAAGCTTTCTTT. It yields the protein CASSPRGTEAFF.

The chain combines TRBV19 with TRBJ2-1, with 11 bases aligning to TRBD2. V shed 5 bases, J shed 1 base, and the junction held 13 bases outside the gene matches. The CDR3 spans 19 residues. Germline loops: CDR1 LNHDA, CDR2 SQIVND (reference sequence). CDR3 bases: TGTGCCAGTAGTCAATCTACTAGCGGGAGTTTAGTATCCTACAATGAGCAGTTCTTC. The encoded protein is CASSQSTSGSLVSYNEQFF.

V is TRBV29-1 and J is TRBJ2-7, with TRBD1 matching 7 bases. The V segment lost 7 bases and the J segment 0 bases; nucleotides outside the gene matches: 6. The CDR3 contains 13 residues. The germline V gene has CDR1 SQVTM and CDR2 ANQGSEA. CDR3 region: CSAEGQFSYEQYF. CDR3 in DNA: TGCAGCGCCGAGGGACAGTTCTCCTACGAGCAGTACTTC.

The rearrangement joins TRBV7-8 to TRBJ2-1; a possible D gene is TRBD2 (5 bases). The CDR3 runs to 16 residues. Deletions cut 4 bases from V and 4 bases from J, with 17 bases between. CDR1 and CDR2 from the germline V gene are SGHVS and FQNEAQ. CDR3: CASSSPGSALYNEQFF. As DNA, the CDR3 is TGTGCCAGCAGCTCCCCGGGTAGCGCGCTATACAATGAGCAGTTCTTC.

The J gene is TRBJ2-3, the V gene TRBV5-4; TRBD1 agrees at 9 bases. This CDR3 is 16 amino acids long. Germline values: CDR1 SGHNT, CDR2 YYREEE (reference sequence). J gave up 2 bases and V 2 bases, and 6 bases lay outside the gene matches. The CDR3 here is CASSFRGTGHTDTQYF. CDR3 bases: TGTGCCAGCAGCTTCCGCGGGACAGGGCACACAGATACGCAGTATTTT. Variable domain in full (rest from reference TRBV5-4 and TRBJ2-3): ETGVTQSPTHLIKTRGQQVTLRCSSQSGHNTVSWYQQALGQGPQFIFQYYREEENGRGNFPPRFSGLQFPNYSSELNVNALELDDSALYLCASSFRGTGHTDTQYFGPGTRLTVL.

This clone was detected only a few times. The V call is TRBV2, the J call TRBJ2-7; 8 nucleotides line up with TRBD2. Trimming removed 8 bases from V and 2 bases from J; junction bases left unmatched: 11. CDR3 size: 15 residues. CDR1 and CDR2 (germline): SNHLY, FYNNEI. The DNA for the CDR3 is TGTGCCAGCTGGATACAAGCGGGAGATCCCTACGAGCAGTACTTC. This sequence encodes CASWIQAGDPYEQYF.

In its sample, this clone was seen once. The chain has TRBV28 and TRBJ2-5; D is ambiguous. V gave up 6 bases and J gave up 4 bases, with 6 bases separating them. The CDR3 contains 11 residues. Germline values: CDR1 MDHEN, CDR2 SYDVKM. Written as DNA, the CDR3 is TGTGCCAGCAGGAGAGGAGAGACCCAGTACTTC. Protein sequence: CASRRGETQYF.

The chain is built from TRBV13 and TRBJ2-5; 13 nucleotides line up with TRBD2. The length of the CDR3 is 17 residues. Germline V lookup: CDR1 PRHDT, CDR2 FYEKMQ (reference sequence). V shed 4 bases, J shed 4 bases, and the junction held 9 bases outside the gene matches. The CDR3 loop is CASSSATSGRLIETQYF. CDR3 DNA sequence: TGTGCCAGCAGCTCGGCGACTAGCGGGAGGTTGATAGAGACCCAGTACTTC.

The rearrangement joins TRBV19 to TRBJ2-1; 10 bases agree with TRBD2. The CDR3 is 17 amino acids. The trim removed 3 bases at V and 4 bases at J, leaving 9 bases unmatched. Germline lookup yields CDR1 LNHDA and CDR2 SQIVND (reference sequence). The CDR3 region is CASSIRRTSGIYNEQFF. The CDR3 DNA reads TGTGCCAGTAGTATTCGTCGTACTAGCGGGATTTACAATGAGCAGTTCTTC.